Shown below are 18 T cell receptor beta chains from a single sample sequenced in a study of blood T cells in healthy people across ages. Together with a sample-barcoded 5' primer, a J-beta primer mix was included in a second PCR lasting roughly 6 to 12 cycles. TCRdb reprocessed the 5' RACE reads via MiXCR and lists one record per CDR3 protein. The sample includes 600,000 or so distinct CDR3 sequences, under 25% seen only once; the top ten take roughly 3.7%. The sample taken for sequencing was blood. Source of these receptors: an older man in good health.

Note on this clonotype: Possible read error: a much larger clone is one base away. V usage is TRBV6-5 and J usage is TRBJ2-5, with 9 nucleotides matching TRBD1. CDR3 size: 16 residues. Germline-derived CDR1 and CDR2 are MNHEY and SVGAGI. The CDR3 DNA is TGTGCCGGCAGTTACACTATCGGGACAGGGCAAGAGACCCAGTACTTC. It specifies CAGSYTIGTGQETQYF.

J is TRBJ1-2 and V is TRBV7-9; D not resolved. Looked up from germline, CDR1 is SEHNR and CDR2 is FQNEAQ (reference sequence). V was clipped by 3 bases and J by 3 bases, with 5 bases between them. This CDR3 has 12 residues. CDR3 in amino acids: CASSFDDYGYTF. CDR3 DNA: TGTGCCAGCAGCTTCGACGACTATGGCTACACCTTC.

This clonotype was counted many times. V is TRBV7-9 and J is TRBJ2-5, with D perhaps matching TRBD1 or TRBD2 (5 bases each). Trimming took off 5 bases at V and 4 bases at J, with 17 bases between the two ends. CDR3 size: 15 residues. The V gene's germline CDR1 is SEHNR and CDR2 FQNEAQ (reference sequence). CDR3 nucleotide sequence: TGTGCCAGCAGCCCGGGACCCCCTAAATCAGAGACCCAGTACTTC. Encoded protein: CASSPGPPKSETQYF.

Comment on this clonotype: One end of the junction fails to match germline, which may point to a read error. J is TRBJ1-3 and V is TRBV3-1; D remains ambiguous. From germline, CDR1 is LGHDT and CDR2 YNNKEL (reference sequence). The length of the CDR3 is 14 residues. The CDR3 region is CASSQAAEGNTIYF. As DNA, the CDR3 is TGTGCCAGCAGCCAAGCGGCGGAGGGAAATACCATATATTTT.

This clonotype has just a few counts. V is TRBV7-2 and J is TRBJ2-7; D is perhaps TRBD1 (5 bases). Germline loops: CDR1 SGHTA, CDR2 FQGNSA. Trimming removed 2 bases from V and 4 bases from J, with 15 bases in between. CDR3 length equals 15 residues. The CDR3 region is CASSLSPRGLYEQYF. As DNA, the CDR3 is TGTGCCAGCAGCTTAAGTCCTAGGGGTTTATACGAGCAGTACTTC. The complete variable domain, with remaining parts taken from reference TRBV7-2 and TRBJ2-7, reads GAGVSQSPSNKVTEKGKDVELRCDPISGHTALYWYRQSLGQGLEFLIYFQGNSAPDKSGLPSDRFSAERTGGSVSTLTIQRTQQEDSAVYLCASSLSPRGLYEQYFGPGTRLTVT.

In its sample, this clonotype was seen once. A much larger clone lies one base from this, so it may be a read error. The V and J genes are TRBV7-9 and TRBJ2-5; D gene uncertain. The length of the CDR3 is 13 residues. The V end lost 10 bases, the J end lost 4 bases, and 16 bases lay between the germline ends. CDR1 is SEHNR and CDR2 is FQNEAQ in the germline V gene (reference sequence). The CDR3 is CAIITQSGETQYF. DNA for the CDR3: TGTGCCATCATCACTCAGTCGGGAGAGACCCAGTACTTC.

DNA of the CDR3: TGTGCCAGCAGCCATAATCCGGATTTGAACACTGAAGCTTTCTTT. Translating it yields CASSHNPDLNTEAFF. The chain combines TRBV3-1 with TRBJ1-1; no reliable D call. The CDR3 consists of 15 residues. Germline V lookup: CDR1 LGHDT, CDR2 YNNKEL (reference sequence). The V end lost 3 bases, the J end lost 0 bases, and 11 bases lay between the germline ends.

CDR3 nucleotides: TGCAGTGCTAGAGGGCCCCACGGAGCCAAAAACATTCAGTACTTC. It codes for CSARGPHGAKNIQYF. This chain joins TRBV20-1 and TRBJ2-4; D is undetermined. Germline CDR1 DFQATT, CDR2 SNEGSKA (reference sequence). The CDR3 is 15 amino acids. V lost 1 base to trimming and J lost 0 bases, with 10 bases between them.

The V call is TRBV7-6, the J call TRBJ2-1; D not resolved. The V end was cut by 2 bases, the J end by 5 bases, with 13 bases between. Germline V gene sequence: CDR1 SGHVS, CDR2 FNYEAQ. The CDR3 sequence is 15 residues long. The CDR3 loop reads CASSLSIRSNNEQFF. The CDR3 bases are TGTGCCAGCAGCTTAAGTATCAGGTCCAACAATGAGCAGTTCTTC.

A few counts support this clonotype. The chain employs TRBV20-1 and TRBJ2-5; possible D gene TRBD2, 6 bases. With 2 bases removed from V and 8 bases from J, the gap between germline ends came to 15 bases. The germline V gene has CDR1 DFQATT and CDR2 SNEGSKA (reference sequence). The CDR3 extends over 13 amino acids. The CDR3 loop reads CSARPLDGSTQYF. The CDR3 DNA reads TGCAGTGCTAGACCCCTAGACGGGAGTACCCAGTACTTC.

V is TRBV12-3 or TRBV12-4 and J is TRBJ2-5; 8 bases align to TRBD1. The CDR3 extends over 15 amino acids. J lost 2 bases, V lost 7 bases, and 9 bases had no gene match. The CDR3 reads CASTQGAKSQETQYF. In nucleotides, the CDR3 is TGTGCCAGCACCCAGGGGGCAAAAAGTCAAGAGACCCAGTACTTC.

DNA for the CDR3: TGCGCCAGCAGCCCCCGGCCAACTAATGAAAAACTGTTTTTT. It yields the protein CASSPRPTNEKLFF. V gene TRBV5-1 combines with J gene TRBJ1-4; no clear D. Looked up from germline, CDR1 is SGHRS and CDR2 is YFSETQ. The CDR3 has 14 amino acids. Trimming stripped 4 bases from V and 0 bases from J, with 7 bases between. The entire variable domain, with the rest obtained from reference TRBV5-1 and TRBJ1-4, is as follows: KAGVTQTPRYLIKTRGQQVTLSCSPISGHRSVSWYQQTPGQGLQFLFEYFSETQRNKGNFPGRFSGRQFSNSRSEMNVSTLELGDSALYLCASSPRPTNEKLFFGSGTQLSVL.

This clonotype was counted many times. The rearrangement links TRBV12-3 or TRBV12-4 to TRBJ2-2; D ambiguous. The V gene lost 4 bases and the J gene lost 3 bases, with 12 bases spanning the gap. CDR3 length equals 15 residues. CDR3: CASSSARMDTGELFF. CDR3 nucleotides: TGTGCCAGCAGTTCCGCGAGGATGGACACCGGGGAGCTGTTTTTT.

This clonotype was seen more than once but under ten times. The V and J genes are TRBV7-9 and TRBJ2-7; D may match TRBD1 or TRBD2 (5 bases each). The V gene's germline CDR1 is SEHNR and CDR2 FQNEAQ (reference sequence). The CDR3 is made up of 14 amino acids. V shed 4 bases and J shed 3 bases, with 13 bases lying between them. The CDR3 is CASSSGTDHYEQYF. CDR3 nucleotides: TGTGCCAGCAGCTCCGGGACCGATCACTACGAGCAGTACTTC.

This clonotype has a count of ten or more. No DNA is shown, since the ends of the CDR3 on it are uncertain; the CDR3 is the one TCRdb lists. This chain joins TRBV15 and TRBJ2-1; the DNA was not used to check the table's D call, TRBD1. Germline values: CDR1 LNHNV, CDR2 YYDKDF (reference sequence). The CDR3 adds up to 16 amino acids, both ends counted. The CDR3 is CATSRHSGQGLNEQFF.

The rearrangement joins TRBV5-1 to TRBJ2-1; D may correspond to TRBD1 or TRBD2 (6 bases each). This CDR3 region has 15 residues. V lost 0 bases and J lost 9, with 16 bases in between. Looked up from germline, CDR1 is SGHRS and CDR2 is YFSETQ. CDR3 in DNA: TGCGCCAGCAGCTTGGGTGGAGGGGGAGAGGGTGAGCAGTTCTTC. Its translation: CASSLGGGGEGEQFF.

CDR3 DNA: TGTGCCAGCAGTTACTCGACCGGGATGTATTACAATGAGCAGTTCTTC. Translated, it gives CASSYSTGMYYNEQFF. The chain has TRBV6-2 or TRBV6-3 and TRBJ2-1, with a tentative D call TRBD2 (5 bases). The germline gives CDR1 MNHEY, CDR2 SVGEGT. The CDR3 totals 16 residues. V lost 0 bases and J lost 4, with 13 bases in between.

In DNA, the CDR3 is TGTGCCAGCAGTTTCGACGGGGGGCAGATTCAGCCCCAGCATTTT. Encoded protein: CASSFDGGQIQPQHF. V and J are TRBV12-3 or TRBV12-4 and TRBJ1-5; D may be TRBD1 (6 bases). V gave up 3 bases and J gave up 6 bases, with 15 bases separating them. The CDR3 extends over 15 amino acids.